Listed here are 8 T cell receptor beta chains from one sample, sequenced in a study of lymphopenia after photon versus proton radiotherapy. Profiling relied on immunoSEQ multiplex PCR, and the TCRdb table lists in-frame clones only, not all of them. The sample contains about 25,000 clones, around 90% of which appear only once. The material sequenced was peripheral blood, taken from a patient treated with photon-based radiotherapy. The receptors were gathered from a man aged 50-59 years with gastric cancer.

The sample holds one count of this clone. This chain uses TRBV11-2 with TRBJ2-1, with D perhaps matching TRBD1 (6 bases). Germline loops: CDR1 SGHAT, CDR2 FQNNGV. V was pared by 8 bases and J by 6 bases, with 14 bases between. This CDR3 has 13 residues. Here the CDR3 DNA reads TGTGCCAGCGTCCCAACAGGGTTCAATGAGCAGTTCTTC. Protein: CASVPTGFNEQFF. Full variable domain (missing parts from reference TRBV11-2 and TRBJ2-1): EAGVAQSPRYKIIEKRQSVAFWCNPISGHATLYWYQQILGQGPKLLIQFQNNGVVDDSQLPKDRFSAERLKGVDSTLKIQPAKLEDSAVYLCASVPTGFNEQFFGPGTRLTVL.

A few counts support this clone. The V and J genes are TRBV7-3 and TRBJ1-1, with no clear D. CDR3 length equals 13 residues. V dropped 5 bases and J dropped 4 bases, with 11 bases sitting between them. Germline assignment: CDR1 SGHTA and CDR2 FQGTGA. CDR3 DNA sequence: TGTGCCAGCAGCGTAATGGGGAGCACTGAAGCTTTCTTT. This encodes CASSVMGSTEAFF.

V usage is TRBV9 and J usage is TRBJ2-3; D remains ambiguous. Trimming took 0 bases from V and 0 from J, leaving 17 bases between them. Germline V gene lookup returns CDR1 SGDLS and CDR2 YYNGEE. CDR3 length: 18 amino acids. The CDR3 region has the DNA TGTGCCAGCAGCGTAGAATTCTGGGAACTCCTTAGCACAGATACGCAGTATTTT. The encoded protein is CASSVEFWELLSTDTQYF.

The chain employs TRBV5-1 and TRBJ1-1; D gene unclear. The CDR3 loop spans 14 amino acids. The V end lost 2 bases, the J end lost 0 bases, and 8 bases lay between the germline ends. Germline CDR1 reads SGHRS; CDR2 reads YFSETQ. This chain's CDR3 is CASSFVGLNTEAFF. DNA for the CDR3: TGCGCCAGCAGCTTTGTGGGATTGAACACTGAAGCTTTCTTT.

V gene TRBV19 combines with J gene TRBJ2-4; a weak D match, TRBD1 (5 bases). The CDR3 runs 16 residues. Germline CDR1 and CDR2: LNHDA and SQIVND (reference sequence). V dropped 3 bases and J dropped 0 bases, with 12 bases sitting between them. As DNA, the CDR3 is TGTGCCAGTAGTATGGGGCAGGGCCTAGCCAAAAACATTCAGTACTTC. Protein: CASSMGQGLAKNIQYF.

This chain joins TRBV6-6 and TRBJ1-2; D not resolved. The germline V gene has CDR1 MNHNY and CDR2 SVGAGI (reference sequence). The CDR3 totals 12 residues. V was trimmed by 2 bases and J by 0 bases, leaving 1 base between them. CDR3 DNA sequence: TGTGCCAGCAGTTACCCTAACTATGGCTACACCTTC. It specifies CASSYPNYGYTF.

Here the CDR3 DNA reads TGTGCCAGCAGCTTTTCAGGAGATACGCAGTATTTT. Its translation is CASSFSGDTQYF. The rearrangement uses TRBV7-2 and TRBJ2-3; D call uncertain. V was clipped by 3 bases and J by 5 bases, with 6 bases between them. The CDR3 is 12 residues long. The germline gives CDR1 SGHTA, CDR2 FQGNSA.

The chain is built from TRBV5-5 and TRBJ1-3; TRBD1 is a possible D gene (5 bases). The CDR3 has 15 residues. Germline CDR1 SGHKS, CDR2 YYEKEE (reference sequence). The V gene lost 0 bases and the J gene lost 0 bases, with 7 bases spanning the gap. DNA for the CDR3: TGTGCCAGCAGCTTGGTTGGGGGCTCTGGAAACACCATATATTTT. Translated: CASSLVGGSGNTIYF.